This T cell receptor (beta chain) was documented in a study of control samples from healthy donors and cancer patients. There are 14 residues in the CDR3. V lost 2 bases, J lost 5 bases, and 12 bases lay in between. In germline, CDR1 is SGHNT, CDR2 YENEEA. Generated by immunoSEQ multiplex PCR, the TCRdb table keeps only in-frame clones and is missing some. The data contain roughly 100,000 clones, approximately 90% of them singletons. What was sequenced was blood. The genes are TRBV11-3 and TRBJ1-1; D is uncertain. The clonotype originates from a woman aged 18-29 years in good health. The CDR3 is CASSLSAGGTEAFF. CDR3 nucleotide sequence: TGTGCCAGCAGCTTAAGTGCGGGTGGGACTGAAGCTTTCTTT.